A single T cell receptor beta chain is shown here with its context. The target antigen is unknown. Germline values: CDR1 MNHEY, CDR2 SVGAGI. V lost 6 bases and J 5 bases, leaving 16 bases between the germline ends. The CDR3 sequence is 15 residues long. The sample belongs to a study of shared clonotypes between healthy human individuals. Study-level findings and limits: Across a handful of donors, naive CD4 shared 4.5% to 6%, naive CD8 under 4%, memory CD4 approximately 2.5%, memory CD8 about 0.4%.

The donors, healthy adults who were HIV-negative, had experienced no recent acute infections or vaccinations. CD45RA+ naive and CD45RA-negative memory subsets were separated from CD4+ cells. Assay runs were performed at deep level. Assay: immunoSEQ multiplex PCR; the TCRdb copy retains only in-frame clones and omits some. The sample yields around 2.1 million clones, around 95% seen once. What was sequenced was naive CD4+ T cells sorted from blood. Subset in this sample: CD45RA+ positively selected. V and J are TRBV6-5 and TRBJ2-2; tentatively, D is TRBD2 (5 bases). This receptor was taken from a man aged 18 to 30 in good health. CDR3 bases: TGTGCCAGCAGCGCGGGCTTACGAAAAACCGGGGAGCTGTTTTTT. Translating it yields CASSAGLRKTGELFF.